The entry that follows covers one TCR beta chain sequence. Its antigen remains unidentified. One base away lies a much larger clone, so this may be a sequencing read error. The record originates from a study of CD8+CD57+ T cells in acquired aplastic anemia. Study in general: Mean DNA quantity obtained from sorted CD4+ and CD8+ cells was about 3.5 ug.

It was patients with CD8+CD57+ cell expansion by flow cytometry who were chosen for sequencing. When blood sampling took place, the patients had received no therapy. Investigators profiled TCR beta VDJ and CDR3 from genomic DNA template. TCRdb itself ran the reads through MiXCR, one entry per CDR3 protein. Here the sample spans 210,000 or so distinct CDR3 sequences, roughly 53% being singletons. Whole-study results and caveats: Researchers report that 25 to 30 CD8+ CDR3 sequences appeared in both patients and controls.

The germline gives CDR1 LNHDA, CDR2 SQIVND (reference sequence). V gave up 8 bases and J gave up 5 bases; unmatched junction bases: 19. The CDR3 is made up of 18 amino acids. The TCR originated in a human donor with aplastic anemia. What was sequenced was sorted CD4+, CD8+, or CD8+CD57+ T cells (not recorded which) from PBMCs. V and J are TRBV19 and TRBJ1-4, with 8 bases lining up with TRBD1. The CDR3 DNA reads TGTGCCAGTTGTGGCCTGGGACAGGACGTACCCTTAAATGAAAAACTGTTTTTT. This encodes CASCGLGQDVPLNEKLFF.